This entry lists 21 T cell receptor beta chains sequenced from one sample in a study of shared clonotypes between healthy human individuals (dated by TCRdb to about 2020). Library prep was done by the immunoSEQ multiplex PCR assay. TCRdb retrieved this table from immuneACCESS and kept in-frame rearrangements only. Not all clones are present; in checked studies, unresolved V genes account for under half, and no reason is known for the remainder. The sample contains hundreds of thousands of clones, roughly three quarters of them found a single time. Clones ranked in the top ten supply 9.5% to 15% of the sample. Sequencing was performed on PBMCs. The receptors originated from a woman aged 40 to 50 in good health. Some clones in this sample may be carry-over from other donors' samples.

CDR3 coding DNA: TGTGCCAGCAGTGAATTAGGGGACAGGGGGCTTCGGAATGGCTACACCTTC. Its protein product is CASSELGDRGLRNGYTF. The genes are TRBV25-1 and TRBJ1-2, with 12 bases matching TRBD1. The CDR3 is made up of 17 amino acids. From germline, CDR1 is MGHDK and CDR2 SYGVNS. V shed 1 base, J shed 6 bases, and the junction held 9 bases outside the gene matches.

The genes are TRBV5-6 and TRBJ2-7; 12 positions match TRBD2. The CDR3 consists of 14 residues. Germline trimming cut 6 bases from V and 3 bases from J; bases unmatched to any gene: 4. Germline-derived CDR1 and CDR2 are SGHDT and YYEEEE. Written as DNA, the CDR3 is TGTGCCAGCAACCCTAGCGGGAGGGTCTACGAGCAGTACTTC. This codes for CASNPSGRVYEQYF.

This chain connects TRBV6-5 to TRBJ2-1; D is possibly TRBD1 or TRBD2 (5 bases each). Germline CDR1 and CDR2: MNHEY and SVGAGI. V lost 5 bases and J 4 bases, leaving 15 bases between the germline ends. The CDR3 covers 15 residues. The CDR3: CASSRWDGEYNEQFF. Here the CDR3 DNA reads TGTGCCAGCAGTCGATGGGACGGGGAGTACAATGAGCAGTTCTTC.

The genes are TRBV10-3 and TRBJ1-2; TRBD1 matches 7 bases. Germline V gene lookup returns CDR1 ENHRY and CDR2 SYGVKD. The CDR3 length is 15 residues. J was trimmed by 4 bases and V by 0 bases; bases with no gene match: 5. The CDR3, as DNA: TGTGCCATCAGTGAGTCTCATCGACAGGGCTATGGCTACACCTTC. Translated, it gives CAISESHRQGYGYTF.

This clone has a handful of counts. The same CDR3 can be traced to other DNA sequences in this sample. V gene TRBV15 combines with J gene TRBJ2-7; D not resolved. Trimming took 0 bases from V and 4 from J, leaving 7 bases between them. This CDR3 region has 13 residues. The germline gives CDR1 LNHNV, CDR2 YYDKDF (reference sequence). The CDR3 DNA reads TGTGCCACCAGCAGAGATCTTGGGTACGAGCAGTACTTC. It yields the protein CATSRDLGYEQYF. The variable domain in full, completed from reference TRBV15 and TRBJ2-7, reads DAMVIQNPRYQVTQFGKPVTLSCSQTLNHNVMYWYQQKSSQAPKLLFHYYDKDFNNEADTPDNFQSRRPNTSFCFLDIRSPGLGDTAMYLCATSRDLGYEQYFGPGTRLTVT.

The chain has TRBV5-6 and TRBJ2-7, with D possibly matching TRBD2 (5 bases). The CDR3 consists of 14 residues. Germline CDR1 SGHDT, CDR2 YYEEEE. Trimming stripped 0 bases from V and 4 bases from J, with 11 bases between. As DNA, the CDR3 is TGTGCCAGCAGCTTGGCCAACGGGGAATACGAGCAGTACTTC. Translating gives CASSLANGEYEQYF.

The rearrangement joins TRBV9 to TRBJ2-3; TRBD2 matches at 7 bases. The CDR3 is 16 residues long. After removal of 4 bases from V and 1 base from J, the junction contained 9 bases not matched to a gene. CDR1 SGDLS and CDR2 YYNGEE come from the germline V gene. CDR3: CASSISGTLRTDTQYF. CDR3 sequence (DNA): TGTGCCAGCAGCATAAGCGGGACCCTCCGCACAGATACGCAGTATTTT.

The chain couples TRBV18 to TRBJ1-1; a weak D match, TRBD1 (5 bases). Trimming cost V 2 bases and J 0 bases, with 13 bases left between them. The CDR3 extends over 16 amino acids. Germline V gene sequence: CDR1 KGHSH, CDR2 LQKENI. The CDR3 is CASSPEQDPMNTEAFF. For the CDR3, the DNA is TGTGCCAGCTCACCAGAACAGGACCCGATGAACACTGAAGCTTTCTTT.

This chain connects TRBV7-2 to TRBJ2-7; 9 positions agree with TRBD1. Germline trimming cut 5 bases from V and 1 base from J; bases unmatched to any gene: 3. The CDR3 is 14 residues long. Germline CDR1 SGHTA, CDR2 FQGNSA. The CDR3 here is CASSPDRGSYEQYF. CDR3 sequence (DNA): TGTGCCAGCAGCCCTGACAGGGGGTCCTACGAGCAGTACTTC.

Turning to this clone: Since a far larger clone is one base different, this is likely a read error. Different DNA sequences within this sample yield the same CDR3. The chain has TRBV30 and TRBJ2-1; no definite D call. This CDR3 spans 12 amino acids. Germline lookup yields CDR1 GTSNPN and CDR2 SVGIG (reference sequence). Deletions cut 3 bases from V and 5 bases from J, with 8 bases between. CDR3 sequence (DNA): TGTGCCTGGAGCGTACGGAACAATGAGCAGTTCTTC. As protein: CAWSVRNNEQFF.

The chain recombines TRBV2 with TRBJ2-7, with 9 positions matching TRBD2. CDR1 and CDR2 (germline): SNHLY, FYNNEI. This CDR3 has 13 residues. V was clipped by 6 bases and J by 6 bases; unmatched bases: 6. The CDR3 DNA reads TGTGCCAGCAGGACTAGCGGCCCATTCGAGCAGTACTTC. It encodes CASRTSGPFEQYF. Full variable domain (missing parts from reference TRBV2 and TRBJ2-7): EPEVTQTPSHQVTQMGQEVILRCVPISNHLYFYWYRQILGQKVEFLVSFYNNEISEKSEIFDDQFSVERPDGSNFTLKIRSTKLEDSAMYFCASRTSGPFEQYFGPGTRLTVT.

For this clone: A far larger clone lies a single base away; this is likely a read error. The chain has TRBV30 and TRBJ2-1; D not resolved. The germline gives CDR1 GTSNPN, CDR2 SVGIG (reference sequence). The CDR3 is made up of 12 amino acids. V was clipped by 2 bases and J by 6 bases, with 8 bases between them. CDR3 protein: CAWSQRPNEQFF. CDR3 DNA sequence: TGTGCCTGGAGTCAGAGGCCCAATGAGCAGTTCTTC.

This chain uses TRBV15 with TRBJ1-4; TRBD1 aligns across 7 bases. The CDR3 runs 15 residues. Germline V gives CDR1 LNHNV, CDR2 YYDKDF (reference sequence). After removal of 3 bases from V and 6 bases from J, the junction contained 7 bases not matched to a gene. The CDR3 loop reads CATSRTGLRDEKLFF. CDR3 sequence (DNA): TGTGCCACCAGCAGGACAGGGTTGAGAGATGAAAAACTGTTTTTT.

This CDR3 reads CASTRFGGPSTNEKLFF. In nucleotides, the CDR3 is TGTGCCAGCACCAGATTCGGGGGCCCTTCAACTAATGAAAAACTGTTTTTT. This chain uses TRBV2 with TRBJ1-4, with D tentatively TRBD1 (6 bases). CDR1 and CDR2 from the germline V gene are SNHLY and FYNNEI. The CDR3 length is 17 residues. Trimming cost V 7 bases and J 0 bases, with 18 bases left between them.

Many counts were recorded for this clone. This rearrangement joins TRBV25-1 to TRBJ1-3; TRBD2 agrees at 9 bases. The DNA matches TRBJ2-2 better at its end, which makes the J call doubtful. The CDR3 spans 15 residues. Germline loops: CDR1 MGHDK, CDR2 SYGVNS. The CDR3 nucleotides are TGTGCCAGCAGTGAGGCGGGAGGGGACACCGGGGAGCTGTTTTTT. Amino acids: CASSEAGGDTGELFF.

The CDR3 DNA reads as TGTGCCTGGAGTGTAGGCGGGATGGGCATTCAGTACTTC. It translates to CAWSVGGMGIQYF. The chain joins TRBV30 to TRBJ2-4; D possibly corresponds to TRBD2 (6 bases). This CDR3 region has 13 residues. Germline values: CDR1 GTSNPN, CDR2 SVGIG (reference sequence). V was cut by 0 bases and J by 9 bases, with 12 bases left in between. The full variable domain, with the rest looked up from reference TRBV30 and TRBJ2-4, is SQTIHQWPATLVQPVGSPLSLECTVEGTSNPNLYWYRQAAGRGLQLLFYSVGIGQISSEVPQNLSASRPQDRQFILSSKKLLLSDSGFYLCAWSVGGMGIQYFGAGTRLSVL.

In DNA, the CDR3 is TGTGCCAGCAGCTCACAGGGGAGGGACGAGCAGTACTTC. It codes for CASSSQGRDEQYF. The rearrangement uses TRBV7-2 and TRBJ2-7, with D tentatively TRBD1 or TRBD2 (7 bases each). This CDR3 comprises 13 residues. The germline CDR1 and CDR2 sequences are SGHTA and FQGNSA. Deletions cut 4 bases from V and 5 bases from J, with 12 bases between.

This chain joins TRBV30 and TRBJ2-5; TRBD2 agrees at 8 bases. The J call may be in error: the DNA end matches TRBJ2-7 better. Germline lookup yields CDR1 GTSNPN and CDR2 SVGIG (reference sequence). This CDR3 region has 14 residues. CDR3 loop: CAWRPLAATYEQYF. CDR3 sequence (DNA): TGTGCCTGGAGACCACTAGCGGCTACCTACGAGCAGTACTTC.

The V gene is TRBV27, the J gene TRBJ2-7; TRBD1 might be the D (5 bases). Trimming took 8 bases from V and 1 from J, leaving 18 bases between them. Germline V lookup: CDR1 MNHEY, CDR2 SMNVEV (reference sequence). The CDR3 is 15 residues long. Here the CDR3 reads CASASHRTNSYEQYF. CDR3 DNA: TGTGCCAGCGCTTCCCATCGGACAAATTCCTACGAGCAGTACTTC.

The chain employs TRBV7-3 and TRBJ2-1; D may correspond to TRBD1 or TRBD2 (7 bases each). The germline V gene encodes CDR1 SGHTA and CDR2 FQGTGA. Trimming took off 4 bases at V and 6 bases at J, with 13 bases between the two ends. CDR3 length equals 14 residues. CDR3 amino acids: CASSSGGGPNEQFF. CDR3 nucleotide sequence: TGTGCCAGCAGCTCAGGGGGGGGCCCCAATGAGCAGTTCTTC.

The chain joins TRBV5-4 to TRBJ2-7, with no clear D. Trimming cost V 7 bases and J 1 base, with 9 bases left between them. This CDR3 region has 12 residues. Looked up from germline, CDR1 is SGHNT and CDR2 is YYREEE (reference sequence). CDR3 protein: CASGVASYEQYF. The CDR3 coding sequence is TGTGCCAGCGGCGTGGCGTCCTACGAGCAGTACTTC.